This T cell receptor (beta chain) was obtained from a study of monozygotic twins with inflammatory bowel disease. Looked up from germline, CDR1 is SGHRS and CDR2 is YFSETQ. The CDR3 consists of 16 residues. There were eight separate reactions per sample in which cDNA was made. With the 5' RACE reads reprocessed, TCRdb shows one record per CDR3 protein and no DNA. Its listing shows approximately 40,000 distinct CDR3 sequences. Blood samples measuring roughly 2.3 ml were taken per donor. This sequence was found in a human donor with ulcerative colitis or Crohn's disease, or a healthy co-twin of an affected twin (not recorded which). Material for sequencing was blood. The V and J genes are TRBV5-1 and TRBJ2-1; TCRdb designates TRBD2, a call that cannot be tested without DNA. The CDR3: CASGRVAGDNDNEQFF.